This TCR beta chain was sequenced in a study of cytomegalovirus exposure and HLA in healthy donors. Trimming took 6 bases from V and 4 from J; bases not matched to a gene: 3. This CDR3 has 13 residues. Germline loops: CDR1 MNHEY, CDR2 SMNVEV (reference sequence). PCR amplification relied on 60 Vbeta primers (plus 13 Jbeta primers). Produced via immunoSEQ multiplex PCR; TCRdb's table is partial and in-frame only. The sample lists 200,000 to 250,000 clones; roughly 79% were seen once. The sample holds a few counts of this clone. Despite likely unrecorded immune exposures, the donors were nominally healthy at the time of sampling.

Sequenced sample: PBMCs. V usage is TRBV27 and J usage is TRBJ2-1, with 7 nucleotides matching TRBD1. The sequence came from a woman aged 40 to 50 in good health and CMV-seronegative. CDR3 bases: TGTGCCAGCAGCCAGGGACAGTACAATGAGCAGTTCTTC. This sequence encodes CASSQGQYNEQFF.